This record concerns one TCR beta chain sequence. The V gene end was trimmed by 1 base and the J gene end by 5 bases; junction bases not matched to a gene: 9. The CDR3 runs to 16 residues. In germline, CDR1 is SGHDT, CDR2 YYEEEE. Donors included only healthy HIV-negative adults lacking recent acute infections or vaccinations. The sample comes from a study of shared clonotypes between healthy human individuals. Produced via immunoSEQ multiplex PCR; TCRdb's table is partial and in-frame only. The table shows some 2,400,000 clones, with roughly 95% occurring only once. The V and J genes are TRBV5-6 and TRBJ2-7; 10 nucleotides align to TRBD1. The material sequenced was naive CD4+ T cells sorted from blood. Subset given: CD45RA+ positively selected. The TCR originated in a man younger than 35 in good health. This CDR3 is CASSLSRQGAVHEQYF. In DNA form, the CDR3 reads TGTGCCAGCAGCTTGTCCCGACAGGGGGCAGTCCACGAGCAGTACTTC.